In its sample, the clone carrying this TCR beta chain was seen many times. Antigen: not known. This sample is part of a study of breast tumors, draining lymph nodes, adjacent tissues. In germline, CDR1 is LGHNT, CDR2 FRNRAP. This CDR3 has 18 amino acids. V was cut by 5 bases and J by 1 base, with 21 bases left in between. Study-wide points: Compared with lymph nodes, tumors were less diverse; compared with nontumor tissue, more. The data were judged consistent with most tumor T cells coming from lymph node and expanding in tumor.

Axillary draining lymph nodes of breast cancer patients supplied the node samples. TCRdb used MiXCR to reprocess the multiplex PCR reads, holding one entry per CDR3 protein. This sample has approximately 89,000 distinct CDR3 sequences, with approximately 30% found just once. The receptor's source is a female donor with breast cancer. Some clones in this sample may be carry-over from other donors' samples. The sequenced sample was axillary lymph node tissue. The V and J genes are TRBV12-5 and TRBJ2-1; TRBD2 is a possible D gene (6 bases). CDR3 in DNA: TGTGCTAGTGGTCCCCCCCTTTGGGGGGAGAGGTCCTACAATGAGCAGTTCTTC. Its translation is CASGPPLWGERSYNEQFF.